This T cell receptor beta chain was captured by sequencing in a study of blood T cell repertoires in COVID-19. Study-wide context: Sample material is recorded as cDNA or gDNA derived from T cells, B-cell-depleted T cells, or PBMCs.

Trimming took 4 bases from V and 7 from J; bases not matched to a gene: 12. CDR3 length equals 15 residues. The V gene's germline CDR1 is MRHNA and CDR2 SNTAGT. Generated by immunoSEQ multiplex PCR, the TCRdb table keeps only in-frame clones and is missing some. Counted here are 150,000 to 200,000 clones, around 84% occurring once; the ten biggest clones make up roughly 18%. The sequence derives from a woman over 75 with acute or convalescent COVID-19. Sequencing input: peripheral blood. The chain employs TRBV6-4 and TRBJ1-2; the match to TRBD1 covers 7 bases. The DNA for the CDR3 is TGTGCCAGCAGTGCCCGGACAGGCCTAACTGGTGGCTACACCTTC. It translates to CASSARTGLTGGYTF.